Listed here are 19 T cell receptor beta chains from one sample, sequenced in a study of blood T cell repertoires in COVID-19. This table comes from immunoSEQ multiplex PCR, and its TCRdb copy is limited to in-frame clones, with some not included. This sample carries 190,000 or so clones, more than 85% of them seen once, and the ten largest clones take around 3%. The sequencing input was peripheral blood. All receptors derive from a man between 40 and 49 years old with active or convalescent COVID-19.

The CDR3 sequence is CASSIGGQPMNTEAFF. The CDR3, as DNA: TGTGCCAGTAGTATAGGGGGACAGCCGATGAACACTGAAGCTTTCTTT. The V and J genes are TRBV19 and TRBJ1-1; 7 nucleotides line up with TRBD1. The V gene's germline CDR1 is LNHDA and CDR2 SQIVND (reference sequence). Trimming removed 1 base from V and 0 bases from J; junction bases left unmatched: 5. The CDR3 has 16 amino acids.

The chain recombines TRBV7-9 with TRBJ1-1, with a possible D match to TRBD1 (5 bases). Germline assignment: CDR1 SEHNR and CDR2 FQNEAQ (reference sequence). The CDR3 extends over 14 amino acids. Trimming took off 4 bases at V and 3 bases at J, with 12 bases between the two ends. In DNA form, the CDR3 reads TGTGCCAGCAGCTCCAGGGTTTTGGACACTGAAGCTTTCTTT. Protein product: CASSSRVLDTEAFF.

This sequence joins TRBV6-5 and TRBJ2-1; TRBD1 matches 10 bases. Germline assignment: CDR1 MNHEY and CDR2 SVGAGI. The CDR3 runs 14 residues. V gave up 7 bases and J gave up 7 bases; unmatched junction bases: 7. DNA of the CDR3: TGTGCCAGCATTGGACAGGGGGGGGAGAATGAGCAGTTCTTC. Translating it yields CASIGQGGENEQFF.

The chain links TRBV3-1 (or the pseudogene TRBV3-2) to TRBJ1-2; D might be TRBD1 (5 bases). The V gene lost 1 base and the J gene lost 4 bases, with 13 bases spanning the gap. The CDR3 is 15 amino acids. CDR1 and CDR2 (germline): LGHDT, YNNKEL (reference sequence). Written as DNA, the CDR3 is TGTGCCAGCAGCCAAGGGCAGGGAGGACTCTATGGCTACACCTTC. Translating it yields CASSQGQGGLYGYTF.

V and J are TRBV11-3 and TRBJ2-3; D unresolved. The CDR3 spans 13 residues. Germline CDR1 reads SGHNT; CDR2 reads YENEEA. Trimming removed 3 bases from V and 1 base from J, with 5 bases in between. In nucleotides, the CDR3 is TGTGCCAGCAGCTTTGGCCGCACAGATACGCAGTATTTT. Encoded protein: CASSFGRTDTQYF.

This chain joins TRBV18 and TRBJ2-7; D might be TRBD2 (5 bases). Germline CDR1 and CDR2: KGHSH and LQKENI. Trimming shortened V by 3 bases and J by 3 bases, and 15 bases separated the two germline ends. The CDR3 extends over 15 amino acids. The CDR3 DNA is TGTGCCAGCTCACCCGGAGCGGAGGACCTCTACGAGCAGTACTTC. Amino acids: CASSPGAEDLYEQYF.

This clone was found a few times. The chain combines TRBV11-3 with TRBJ1-4; the match to TRBD1 covers 9 bases. Looked up from germline, CDR1 is SGHNT and CDR2 is YENEEA. This CDR3 region has 16 residues. The V and J ends lost 2 bases and 7 bases, in that order; junction bases with no gene match: 8. CDR3 protein: CASSLTTGTGSEKLFF. The CDR3, as DNA: TGTGCCAGCAGCTTAACTACCGGGACAGGGAGTGAAAAACTGTTTTTT.

The J gene is TRBJ1-2, the V gene TRBV5-1; D gene ambiguous. The V end lost 0 bases, the J end lost 4 bases, and 7 bases lay between the germline ends. This CDR3 is built from 13 residues. Germline V gene data show CDR1 as SGHRS and CDR2 as YFSETQ. In DNA form, the CDR3 reads TGCGCCAGCAGCTTGGGGGGAGGCTATGGCTACACCTTC. Translated: CASSLGGGYGYTF.

The chain couples TRBV7-2 to TRBJ2-5; 8 nucleotides align to TRBD2. There are 14 residues in the CDR3. Germline CDR1 SGHTA, CDR2 FQGNSA. J was trimmed by 3 bases and V by 4 bases; bases with no gene match: 4. CDR3 sequence: CASSSTSEEETQYF. Here the CDR3 DNA reads TGTGCCAGCAGCTCGACTAGCGAGGAAGAGACCCAGTACTTC.

J is TRBJ2-5 and V is TRBV7-8, with D possibly matching TRBD1 (5 bases). The CDR3 runs 15 residues. Trimming stripped 1 base from V and 0 bases from J, with 9 bases between. Germline V CDR1 and CDR2: SGHVS, FQNEAQ. CDR3 sequence: CASSLGWTNQETQYF. The CDR3 DNA reads TGTGCCAGCAGCTTAGGGTGGACAAACCAAGAGACCCAGTACTTC.

The V and J genes are TRBV18 and TRBJ2-5, with TRBD2 matching over 7 bases. Germline-derived CDR1 and CDR2 are KGHSH and LQKENI. CDR3 length equals 16 residues. Unmatched junction bases numbered 9, after V lost 3 bases and J lost 2 bases. The CDR3 protein is CASSPGGGETQETQYF. In DNA, the CDR3 is TGTGCCAGCTCACCGGGCGGGGGAGAAACACAAGAGACCCAGTACTTC.

Only a few counts were recorded for this clone. This rearrangement joins TRBV4-1 to TRBJ2-7; D not certain. Trimming shortened V by 8 bases and J by 2 bases, and 13 bases separated the two germline ends. The CDR3 extends over 13 amino acids. The germline V gene has CDR1 MGHRA and CDR2 YSYEKL. The CDR3 spells CASAPGGAYEQYF. CDR3 coding DNA: TGCGCCAGCGCCCCCGGCGGAGCCTACGAGCAGTACTTC.

The J gene is TRBJ2-5, the V gene TRBV28; 7 bases agree with TRBD2. V lost 6 bases and J lost 5; bases outside the gene matches: 9. CDR3 size: 14 residues. Germline lookup yields CDR1 MDHEN and CDR2 SYDVKM. DNA for the CDR3: TGTGCCAGCAGCCCTTGGGGAGGGACGGAGACCCAGTACTTC. Translated, it gives CASSPWGGTETQYF.

The chain employs TRBV11-2 and TRBJ2-7; 8 bases align to TRBD2. Unmatched junction bases numbered 14, after V lost 1 base and J lost 3 bases. Germline lookup yields CDR1 SGHAT and CDR2 FQNNGV. The length of the CDR3 is 18 residues. The CDR3 DNA sequence: TGTGCCAGCAGCTTAGTCCCCGGGGGGGCGAAGCAAAGCTACGAGCAGTACTTC. The encoded protein is CASSLVPGGAKQSYEQYF.

This clone showed up just once. V usage is TRBV2 and J usage is TRBJ1-5, with D possibly being TRBD1 (6 bases). CDR1 and CDR2 (germline): SNHLY, FYNNEI. The V end was cut by 4 bases, the J end by 9 bases, with 10 bases between. The CDR3 is 12 residues long. CDR3 region: CASSGGGGPQHF. In DNA, the CDR3 is TGTGCCAGCAGTGGAGGGGGGGGGCCCCAGCATTTT.

V gene TRBV6-6 combines with J gene TRBJ2-1; TRBD1 aligns across 8 bases. V shed 8 bases, J shed 7 bases, and the junction held 7 bases outside the gene matches. Germline lookup yields CDR1 MNHNY and CDR2 SVGAGI (reference sequence). The CDR3 runs to 13 residues. In nucleotides, the CDR3 is TGTGCCAGCCAGTTACAGGGGGAAAATGAGCAGTTCTTC. Encoded protein: CASQLQGENEQFF.

In this sample, this clone turned up many times. This chain uses TRBV11-2 with TRBJ1-3; no clear D. V was shortened by 1 base and J by 2 bases, with 6 bases between the two germline ends. Germline CDR1 is SGHAT and CDR2 is FQNNGV. The CDR3 extends over 14 amino acids. The CDR3 nucleotides read TGTGCCAGCAGCTTAGGGCATACTGGAAACACCATATATTTT. This codes for CASSLGHTGNTIYF. Filled out from reference TRBV11-2 and TRBJ1-3, the complete variable domain reads EAGVAQSPRYKIIEKRQSVAFWCNPISGHATLYWYQQILGQGPKLLIQFQNNGVVDDSQLPKDRFSAERLKGVDSTLKIQPAKLEDSAVYLCASSLGHTGNTIYFGEGSWLTVV.

This sequence joins TRBV12-5 and TRBJ1-5, with 8 bases that match TRBD1. This CDR3 region has 17 residues. CDR1 LGHNT and CDR2 FRNRAP come from the germline V gene. Germline trimming cut 0 bases from V and 4 bases from J; bases unmatched to any gene: 8. Here the CDR3 reads CASGLVLGQGVNQPQHF. The CDR3 DNA follows: TGTGCTAGTGGTTTGGTATTAGGACAGGGAGTTAATCAGCCCCAGCATTTT. The variable domain in full, completed from reference TRBV12-5 and TRBJ1-5, reads DARVTQTPRHKVTEMGQEVTMRCQPILGHNTVFWYRQTMMQGLELLAYFRNRAPLDDSGMPKDRFSAEMPDATLATLKIQPSEPRDSAVYFCASGLVLGQGVNQPQHFGDGTRLSIL.

The genes are TRBV10-2 and TRBJ2-5, with D tentatively TRBD1 (5 bases). Trimming took off 6 bases at V and 4 bases at J, with 15 bases between the two ends. This CDR3 region has 14 residues. Germline V gene lookup returns CDR1 WSHSY and CDR2 SAAADI. DNA for the CDR3: TGCGCCAGCAGCATTTACAGGAGTGCAGAGACCCAGTACTTC. Translating gives CASSIYRSAETQYF.